This T cell receptor (beta chain) was retrieved from a study of blood T cell repertoires in COVID-19. The wider study: PBMCs, B-cell-depleted T cells, or T cells were the source of the cDNA or gDNA that made up the material.

Original methodology: Counts of nucleated cells, estimated from reference gene primer amplification, were obtained. Assay used: immunoSEQ multiplex PCR; TCRdb lists only in-frame clones, some missing. V and J calls and clone size come straight from that table; D and trimming were deduced from the DNA. The top ten hold roughly 1% of the sample, which has a few hundred thousand clones, 90% seen once. The CDR3 runs to 14 residues. Losses at the gene ends were 3 bases for V and 6 bases for J; bases not matched to a gene: 8. Germline loops: CDR1 KGHSH, CDR2 LQKENI. The rearrangement joins TRBV18 to TRBJ2-7, with 7 positions matching TRBD1. Specimen: peripheral blood. The receptor was isolated from a woman aged 40 to 50 with COVID-19, enrolled during active disease. The CDR3 nucleotides read TGTGCCAGCTCACCTACTTCGACAGGGAGCGAGCAGTACTTC. This sequence encodes CASSPTSTGSEQYF.